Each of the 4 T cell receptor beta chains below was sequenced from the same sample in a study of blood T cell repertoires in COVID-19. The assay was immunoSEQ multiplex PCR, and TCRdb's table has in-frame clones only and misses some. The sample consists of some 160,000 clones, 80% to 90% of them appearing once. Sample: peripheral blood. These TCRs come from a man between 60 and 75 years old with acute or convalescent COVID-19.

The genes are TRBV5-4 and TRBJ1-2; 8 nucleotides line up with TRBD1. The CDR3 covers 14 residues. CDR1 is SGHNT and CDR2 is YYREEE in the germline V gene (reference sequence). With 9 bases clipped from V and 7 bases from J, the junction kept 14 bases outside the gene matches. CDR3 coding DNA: TGTGCCACACATGAGGGGACAGGACGGGGTGGCTACACCTTC. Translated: CATHEGTGRGGYTF.

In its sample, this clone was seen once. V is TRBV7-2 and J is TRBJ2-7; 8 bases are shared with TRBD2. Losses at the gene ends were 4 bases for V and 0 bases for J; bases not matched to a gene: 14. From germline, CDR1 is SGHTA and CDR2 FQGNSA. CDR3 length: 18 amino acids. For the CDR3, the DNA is TGTGCCAGCAGCTCTCCCCGGAGAGCGGGGGCCTACTCCTACGAGCAGTACTTC. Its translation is CASSSPRRAGAYSYEQYF.

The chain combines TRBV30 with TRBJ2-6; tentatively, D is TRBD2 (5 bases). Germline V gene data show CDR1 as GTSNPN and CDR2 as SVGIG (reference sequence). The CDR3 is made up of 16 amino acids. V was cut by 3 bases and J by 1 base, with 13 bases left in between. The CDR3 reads CAWSQFRGSGANVLTF. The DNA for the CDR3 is TGTGCCTGGAGCCAGTTTCGGGGATCTGGGGCCAACGTCCTGACTTTC.

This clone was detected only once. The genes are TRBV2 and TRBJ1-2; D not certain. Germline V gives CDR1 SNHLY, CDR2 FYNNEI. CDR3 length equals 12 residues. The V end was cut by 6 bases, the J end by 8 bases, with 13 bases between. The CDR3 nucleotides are TGTGCCAGCAGCTTTGGCACGTGGGGCTACACCTTC. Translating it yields CASSFGTWGYTF.